A single sample gave rise to the 18 T cell receptor beta chains below, sequenced in a study of blood T cell repertoires in COVID-19. Method: immunoSEQ multiplex PCR; TCRdb's copy keeps in-frame clones and lacks some. This sample has approximately 250,000 clones, with around 93% found just once. Sequencing used PBMCs or T cells enriched from blood (not recorded which). The receptors originated from a man aged 35-49 years who had been exposed to COVID-19.

V and J are TRBV28 and TRBJ1-2; D perhaps matches TRBD1 (6 bases). This CDR3 is built from 15 residues. Per germline, CDR1 MDHEN and CDR2 SYDVKM. V was cut by 4 bases and J by 0 bases, with 12 bases left in between. For the CDR3, the DNA is TGTGCCAGCAGTTGGGGGCGTAAAGCTAACTATGGCTACACCTTC. Translation gives CASSWGRKANYGYTF.

The chain combines TRBV9 with TRBJ1-4; possibly TRBD1 for D (6 bases). Trimming stripped 3 bases from V and 5 bases from J, with 14 bases between. Per the germline V gene, CDR1 is SGDLS and CDR2 is YYNGEE. This CDR3 has 15 residues. The CDR3 loop reads CASSEGRGINEKLFF. CDR3 in DNA: TGTGCCAGCAGCGAGGGGAGGGGGATAAATGAAAAACTGTTTTTT.

This clone was counted once. Distinct nucleotide sequences in the sample also encode this CDR3. J is TRBJ1-2 and V is TRBV15; no firm D call. There are 13 residues in the CDR3. Germline V gives CDR1 LNHNV, CDR2 YYDKDF (reference sequence). Trimming left V 0 bases short and J 2 bases short, with 4 bases between. The CDR3 is CATSRDRNYGYTF. CDR3 nucleotides: TGTGCCACCAGCAGAGATCGGAACTATGGCTACACCTTC.

The chain has TRBV29-1 and TRBJ2-7; tentatively, D is TRBD2 (6 bases). The CDR3 extends over 15 amino acids. Trimming took off 1 base at V and 0 bases at J, with 13 bases between the two ends. CDR1 is SQVTM, CDR2 ANQGSEA, per germline. The CDR3 spells CSVEVLNGGSYEQYF. CDR3 coding DNA: TGCAGCGTTGAAGTCCTGAACGGGGGCTCCTACGAGCAGTACTTC.

The chain joins TRBV5-1 to TRBJ2-3, with D possibly matching TRBD2 (5 bases). This CDR3 spans 15 amino acids. The V and J ends lost 1 base and 0 bases respectively, with 9 bases between them. Germline V gene sequence: CDR1 SGHRS, CDR2 YFSETQ. CDR3 sequence (DNA): TGCGCCAGCAGCTTGCCCCAGCGGAGCACAGATACGCAGTATTTT. Translating it yields CASSLPQRSTDTQYF.

This clone was seen once. The chain uses TRBV27 and TRBJ1-5; the match to TRBD1 covers 9 bases. The CDR3 runs 16 residues. Germline V CDR1 and CDR2: MNHEY, SMNVEV (reference sequence). The junction had 8 bases not matched to a gene; V was cut back by 5 bases and J by 3 bases. The CDR3 sequence: CASSPVTGGDNQPQHF. CDR3 nucleotides: TGTGCCAGCAGTCCGGTGACAGGGGGGGACAATCAGCCCCAGCATTTT.

The chain employs TRBV3-1 (or the pseudogene TRBV3-2) and TRBJ2-7; 13 bases map to TRBD2. Germline assignment: CDR1 LGHDT and CDR2 YNNKEL (reference sequence). The ends lost 4 bases at V and 5 bases at J; junction bases unmatched: 5. CDR3 size: 15 residues. In DNA, the CDR3 is TGTGCCAGCAGCCTGACTAGCGGGAGGAGCCACGAGCAGTACTTC. Translating it yields CASSLTSGRSHEQYF.

The V gene is TRBV27, the J gene TRBJ1-5; D possibly corresponds to TRBD1 (5 bases). V was shortened by 4 bases and J by 8 bases, with 18 bases between the two germline ends. Germline CDR1 and CDR2: MNHEY and SMNVEV (reference sequence). This CDR3 comprises 15 residues. CDR3 sequence: CASSWGRGISEPQHF. CDR3 coding DNA: TGTGCCAGCAGTTGGGGCCGCGGGATTTCTGAGCCCCAGCATTTT.

The rearrangement uses TRBV24-1 and TRBJ1-5; 7 bases align to TRBD1. The germline gives CDR1 KGHDR, CDR2 SFDVKD. There are 19 residues in the CDR3. Losses at the gene ends were 4 bases for V and 3 bases for J; bases not matched to a gene: 17. CDR3 sequence: CATSDQPRQGRLNNQPQHF. DNA of the CDR3: TGTGCCACCAGTGACCAACCTCGACAGGGCCGGCTAAACAATCAGCCCCAGCATTTT.

The chain combines TRBV18 with TRBJ1-4, with 11 bases identical to TRBD1. The CDR3 loop spans 15 amino acids. V gave up 5 bases and J gave up 7 bases; unmatched junction bases: 6. Germline assignment: CDR1 KGHSH and CDR2 LQKENI. DNA of the CDR3: TGTGCCAGCTCAATAGGACAGGGGGCTTTTGAAAAACTGTTTTTT. Residues: CASSIGQGAFEKLFF.

V gene TRBV28 combines with J gene TRBJ1-3; no clear D. Germline values: CDR1 MDHEN, CDR2 SYDVKM. The CDR3 covers 11 residues. Trimming removed 8 bases at V and 4 bases at J, with 6 bases between. CDR3 region: CASLRGNTIYF. The CDR3 DNA is TGTGCCAGCCTCAGGGGAAACACCATATATTTT.

This clone has only one observation. The same CDR3 is also encoded by other DNA sequences in this sample. DNA of the CDR3: TGTGCCAGCAGCGTAGGAGGCAGCAGCAATCAGCCCCAGCATTTT. This gives the protein CASSVGGSSNQPQHF. The J gene is TRBJ1-5, the V gene TRBV9; no definite D call. CDR3 size: 15 residues. The germline V gene has CDR1 SGDLS and CDR2 YYNGEE. The V and J ends lost 0 bases and 1 base respectively, with 8 bases between them.

With respect to this clone: The identical CDR3 is also encoded by other nucleotide sequences in the sample. V and J are TRBV7-2 and TRBJ2-3; TRBD2 might be the D (6 bases). Germline V gives CDR1 SGHTA, CDR2 FQGNSA. The CDR3 spans 13 residues. V shed 4 bases and J shed 3 bases, with 8 bases lying between them. The CDR3 bases are TGTGCCAGCAGCTCGGAGGGTACAGATACGCAGTATTTT. Translated, it gives CASSSEGTDTQYF.

The rearrangement joins TRBV9 to TRBJ1-1; 10 nucleotides match TRBD1. The V and J ends lost 0 bases and 4 bases, in that order; junction bases with no gene match: 9. This CDR3 spans 17 amino acids. Germline V lookup: CDR1 SGDLS, CDR2 YYNGEE. The CDR3 region has the DNA TGTGCCAGCAGCGTAGCGGCCCGACAGGGGGCTAGCACTGAAGCTTTCTTT. Encoded protein: CASSVAARQGASTEAFF.

V gene TRBV7-3 combines with J gene TRBJ1-1, with 8 bases identical to TRBD1. V was clipped by 3 bases and J by 4 bases; unmatched bases: 7. Germline V gene sequence: CDR1 SGHTA, CDR2 FQGTGA. There are 15 residues in the CDR3. The CDR3 loop is CASSFTTGVTTEAFF. DNA of the CDR3: TGTGCCAGCAGCTTCACGACAGGGGTCACCACTGAAGCTTTCTTT.

The chain carries TRBV19 and TRBJ1-5; D remains unclear. Germline CDR1 and CDR2: LNHDA and SQIVND (reference sequence). This CDR3 has 14 amino acids. Trimming took 4 bases from V and 2 from J, leaving 9 bases between them. The DNA for the CDR3 is TGTGCCAGTAGTAAGCGGGATCGCAATCAGCCCCAGCATTTT. Translating gives CASSKRDRNQPQHF.

The V gene is TRBV28, the J gene TRBJ2-7, with 9 bases fitting TRBD1. The V gene's germline CDR1 is MDHEN and CDR2 SYDVKM. V lost 7 bases to trimming and J lost 4 bases; unmatched junction nucleotides: 11. There are 15 residues in the CDR3. This CDR3 reads CASKQNRGLFYEQYF. The DNA for the CDR3 is TGTGCCAGCAAACAGAACAGGGGGCTTTTTTACGAGCAGTACTTC.

The chain uses TRBV4-2 and TRBJ1-2; tentative D call: TRBD1 (6 bases). The V end lost 8 bases, the J end lost 2 bases, and 18 bases lay between the germline ends. This CDR3 contains 15 residues. Germline V CDR1 and CDR2: LGHNA, YNFKEQ. The CDR3, as DNA: TGTGCCAGCCAGACCAGTCCCAGGGGAAACTATGGCTACACCTTC. Amino acid sequence: CASQTSPRGNYGYTF.